A single sample gave rise to the 20 T cell receptor beta chains below, sequenced in a study of blood T cells in healthy people across ages. Then a second PCR, running roughly 7 to 11 cycles, was carried out with a sample-barcoded 5' primer and a J-beta primer mix. TCRdb independently ran MiXCR on the 5' RACE reads; one entry per CDR3 protein. The sample yields about 690,000 distinct CDR3 sequences, 35% to 50% seen once. Specimen: blood. These receptor sequences come from a man older than 75 in good health.

The V call is TRBV29-1, the J call TRBJ1-5; 8 bases line up with TRBD1. The V gene end was trimmed by 7 bases and the J gene end by 2 bases; junction bases not matched to a gene: 4. Germline V gene lookup returns CDR1 SQVTM and CDR2 ANQGSEA. CDR3 length equals 13 residues. The CDR3 nucleotides are TGCAGCGCCTCAGGGGGCCGCAATCAGCCCCAGCATTTT. This codes for CSASGGRNQPQHF.

In this sample, this clonotype turned up a few times. V is TRBV28 and J is TRBJ2-3; D ambiguous. Trimming left V 8 bases short and J 2 bases short, with 11 bases between. Germline loops: CDR1 MDHEN, CDR2 SYDVKM. The CDR3 runs 13 residues. The CDR3 loop is CASGSALTDTQYF. The CDR3 DNA sequence: TGTGCCAGCGGTAGTGCTCTCACAGATACGCAGTATTTT.

J is TRBJ2-5 and V is TRBV6-1; the D gene is possibly TRBD2 (6 bases). This CDR3 region has 15 residues. Germline V lookup: CDR1 MNHNS, CDR2 SASEGT. V was clipped by 5 bases and J by 4 bases, with 17 bases between them. CDR3 residues: CASSKTATGVETQYF. CDR3 bases: TGTGCCAGCAGTAAGACAGCTACGGGGGTAGAGACCCAGTACTTC.

The CDR3 is CASRATSYNEQFF. The CDR3 bases are TGTGCCAGCAGGGCTACTTCCTACAATGAGCAGTTCTTC. The rearrangement links TRBV6-5 to TRBJ2-1; the D is unclear. The CDR3 spans 13 residues. Germline CDR1 is MNHEY and CDR2 is SVGAGI. V lost 6 bases and J 1 base, leaving 7 bases between the germline ends.

This clonotype was picked up a small number of times. The V gene is TRBV5-5, the J gene TRBJ1-2; D gene uncertain. This CDR3 has 13 amino acids. V dropped 1 base and J dropped 4 bases, with 8 bases sitting between them. Germline V CDR1 and CDR2: SGHKS, YYEKEE (reference sequence). Here the CDR3 DNA reads TGTGCCAGCAGCTTGAGACAACCCTATGGCTACACCTTC. Encoded protein: CASSLRQPYGYTF.

The V gene is TRBV10-3, the J gene TRBJ1-1, with TRBD1 matching 9 bases. The germline V gene has CDR1 ENHRY and CDR2 SYGVKD. Germline trimming cut 6 bases from V and 5 bases from J; bases unmatched to any gene: 7. CDR3 length equals 14 residues. The CDR3 nucleotides read TGTGCCATCAGCGACCGGGACAGGGCGACTGAAGCTTTCTTT. This translates into CAISDRDRATEAFF.

The CDR3 is CSAGSTSYEQYF. The CDR3, as DNA: TGCAGTGCCGGCTCGACGTCCTACGAGCAGTACTTC. The chain has TRBV20-1 and TRBJ2-7; D is undetermined. CDR1 DFQATT and CDR2 SNEGSKA come from the germline V gene (reference sequence). CDR3 length equals 12 residues. The V end lost 6 bases, the J end lost 1 base, and 10 bases lay between the germline ends.

The genes are TRBV14 and TRBJ2-7; 9 bases are a match to TRBD1. The J call is doubtful: the DNA matches TRBJ2-5 better. Germline V gene sequence: CDR1 SGHDN, CDR2 FVKESK. The CDR3 extends over 15 amino acids. The CDR3 nucleotides read TGTGCCAGCAGCCAAGGGACAGGGGCCTTCGCGACCCAGTACTTC. Its translation: CASSQGTGAFATQYF.

The chain couples TRBV9 to TRBJ1-3; D gene unclear. This CDR3 is built from 12 residues. CDR1 and CDR2 from the germline V gene are SGDLS and YYNGEE. V was clipped by 3 bases and J by 2 bases, with 3 bases between them. CDR3 sequence: CASSATGNTIYF. The CDR3 nucleotides are TGTGCCAGCAGCGCTACTGGAAACACCATATATTTT.

This clonotype was detected only a few times. The V and J genes are TRBV5-1 and TRBJ2-7; D is perhaps TRBD1 (6 bases). This CDR3 has 18 amino acids. From germline, CDR1 is SGHRS and CDR2 YFSETQ. V lost 2 bases and J 6 bases, leaving 27 bases between the germline ends. The CDR3 bases are TGCGCCAGCAGCTTACCACAGGGTGGCCCACAACTCCCCCTCGAGCAGTACTTC. Translated, it gives CASSLPQGGPQLPLEQYF.

The sample holds many counts of this clonotype. The chain uses TRBV29-1 and TRBJ2-3; D is unclear. This CDR3 is built from 10 residues. Germline values: CDR1 SQVTM, CDR2 ANQGSEA. Trimming left V 6 bases short and J 7 bases short, with 8 bases between. The CDR3 DNA is TGCAGCGTCGAGATAAATACGCAGTATTTT. This encodes CSVEINTQYF.

The chain uses TRBV21-1 and TRBJ2-3. TRBV21-1 is a pseudogene segment. CDR3 length equals 16 residues. The chain's CDR3 is CASSKERVGLADTQYF. In DNA form, the CDR3 reads TGTGCCAGCAGCAAAGAACGAGTGGGCCTAGCCGATACGCAGTATTTT.

The chain recombines TRBV28 with TRBJ2-5; 8 bases agree with TRBD2. The DNA end lines up better with TRBJ2-7; the J call may be wrong. The CDR3 sequence is 16 residues long. The germline V gene has CDR1 MDHEN and CDR2 SYDVKM. The CDR3 loop reads CASSAREREFRNEQYF. The CDR3 DNA follows: TGTGCCAGCAGCGCACGAGAGCGGGAGTTTCGAAACGAGCAGTACTTC.

The chain employs TRBV6-1 and TRBJ2-1, with 9 bases aligning to TRBD1. The germline V gene encodes CDR1 MNHNS and CDR2 SASEGT. The ends lost 5 bases at V and 5 bases at J; junction bases unmatched: 7. The length of the CDR3 is 15 residues. The CDR3 sequence is CASSQQGALNNEQFF. CDR3 nucleotides: TGTGCCAGCAGTCAACAGGGGGCATTGAACAATGAGCAGTTCTTC.

V usage is TRBV9 and J usage is TRBJ2-2, with 7 nucleotides matching TRBD2. Trimming at V came to 4 bases and at J to 5 bases, leaving 5 bases not matched to a gene. Germline V gives CDR1 SGDLS, CDR2 YYNGEE. The CDR3 runs 14 residues. DNA for the CDR3: TGTGCCAGCAGCCCAAGCGGGACTACCGGGGAGCTGTTTTTT. Its translation: CASSPSGTTGELFF.

The CDR3 region has the DNA TGCAGTGCTAGTGGGCAGGGCAATCAGCCCCAGCATTTT. It yields the protein CSASGQGNQPQHF. The chain couples TRBV20-1 to TRBJ1-5; D call uncertain. This CDR3 contains 13 residues. Trimming took 3 bases from V and 2 from J, leaving 8 bases between them. The germline V gene encodes CDR1 DFQATT and CDR2 SNEGSKA (reference sequence).

DNA for the CDR3: TGTGCCAGCTCACCACCCCAAAACCCCTACGAGCAGTACTTC. Translation gives CASSPPQNPYEQYF. The J gene is TRBJ2-7, the V gene TRBV18; D gene uncertain. The CDR3 runs to 14 residues. The V gene's germline CDR1 is KGHSH and CDR2 LQKENI. Trimming pared 0 bases from V and 2 bases from J, leaving 8 bases between.

This rearrangement joins TRBV15 to TRBJ2-5; TRBD2 is a possible D gene (5 bases). Germline-derived CDR1 and CDR2 are LNHNV and YYDKDF (reference sequence). The CDR3 totals 14 residues. Trimming pared 1 base from V and 11 bases from J, leaving 17 bases between. Here the CDR3 reads CATSRAAGTREQYF. For the CDR3, the DNA is TGTGCCACCAGCAGAGCTGCAGGTACAAGGGAGCAGTACTTC.

The chain uses TRBV29-1 and TRBJ2-7; D possibly corresponds to TRBD1 (6 bases). The CDR3 loop spans 12 amino acids. Germline loops: CDR1 SQVTM, CDR2 ANQGSEA. V was shortened by 7 bases and J by 3 bases, with 13 bases between the two germline ends. CDR3 in amino acids: CSAGQNFYEQYF. CDR3 bases: TGCAGCGCAGGACAGAACTTCTACGAGCAGTACTTC.

This rearrangement joins TRBV2 to TRBJ2-2; D is unclear. Per the germline V gene, CDR1 is SNHLY and CDR2 is FYNNEI. The CDR3 is 14 amino acids. Trimming pared 7 bases from V and 4 bases from J, leaving 13 bases between. The chain's CDR3 is CASTSTQVTGELFF. In nucleotides, the CDR3 is TGTGCCAGCACTTCGACACAAGTCACCGGGGAGCTGTTTTTT. The full variable domain, in which reference TRBV2 and TRBJ2-2 provide the parts outside the CDR3, is EPEVTQTPSHQVTQMGQEVILRCVPISNHLYFYWYRQILGQKVEFLVSFYNNEISEKSEIFDDQFSVERPDGSNFTLKIRSTKLEDSAMYFCASTSTQVTGELFFGEGSRLTVL.